This T cell receptor beta chain was observed in a study of graft-versus-host responses after intestinal transplantation. Study-wide background: Grafts that recipients had were multivisceral, liver-intestinal, or isolated intestinal transplants. For approximately three years after anti-thymocyte globulin induction, all recipients took tacrolimus and steroids.

In its sample, this clone was seen once. Antigen: not known. The protocol was immunoSEQ multiplex PCR, while the TCRdb copy is restricted to in-frame clones and leaves out a portion. The repertoire holds under 95,000 clones, approximately 80% seen once, with 0.8% to 0.9% in the top ten. Study-wide points: GvH clones appeared in recipient marrow, some first in ileum or blood. Allografts of one patient group, those with graft-donor T cell macrochimerism, had high graft-versus-host to host-versus-graft clonal ratios.

Germline assignment: CDR1 SGHTA and CDR2 FQGNSA. The V and J ends lost 5 bases and 2 bases respectively, with 7 bases between them. The CDR3 runs to 12 residues. This material consisted of unstimulated CD4+ T cells sorted from spleen or lymph node cells, taken before intestinal transplant. The genes are TRBV7-2 and TRBJ2-7; D uncertain. The receptor's source is a human donor who received an intestinal transplant. The CDR3 DNA reads as TGTGCCAGCAGCCTTCGTCCCTACGAGCAGTACTTC. Protein product: CASSLRPYEQYF. Full variable domain (missing parts from reference TRBV7-2 and TRBJ2-7): GAGVSQSPSNKVTEKGKDVELRCDPISGHTALYWYRQSLGQGLEFLIYFQGNSAPDKSGLPSDRFSAERTGGSVSTLTIQRTQQEDSAVYLCASSLRPYEQYFGPGTRLTVT.